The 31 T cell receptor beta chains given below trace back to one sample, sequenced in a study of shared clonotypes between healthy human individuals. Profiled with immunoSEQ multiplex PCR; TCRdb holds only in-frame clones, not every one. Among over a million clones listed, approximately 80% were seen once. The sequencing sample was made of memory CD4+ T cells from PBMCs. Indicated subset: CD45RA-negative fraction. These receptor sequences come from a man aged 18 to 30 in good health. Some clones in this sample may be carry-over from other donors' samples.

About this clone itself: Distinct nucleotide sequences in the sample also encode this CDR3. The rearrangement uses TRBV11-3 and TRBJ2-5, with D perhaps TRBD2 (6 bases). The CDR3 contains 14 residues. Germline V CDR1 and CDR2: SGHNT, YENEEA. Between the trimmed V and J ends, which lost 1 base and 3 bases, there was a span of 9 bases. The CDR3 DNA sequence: TGTGCCAGCAGCTTAGGCTGGGGGGAAGAGACCCAGTACTTC. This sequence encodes CASSLGWGEETQYF.

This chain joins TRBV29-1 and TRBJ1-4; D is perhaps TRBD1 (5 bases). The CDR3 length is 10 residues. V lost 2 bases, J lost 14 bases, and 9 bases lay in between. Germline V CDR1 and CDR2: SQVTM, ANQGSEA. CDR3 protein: CSVEWGGLFF. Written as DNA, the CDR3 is TGCAGCGTTGAATGGGGGGGGCTGTTTTTT.

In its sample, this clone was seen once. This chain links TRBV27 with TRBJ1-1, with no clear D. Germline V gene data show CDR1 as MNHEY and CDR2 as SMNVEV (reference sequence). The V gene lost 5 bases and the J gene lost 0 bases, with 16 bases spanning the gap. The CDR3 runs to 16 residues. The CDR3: CASSPTLTSVNTEAFF. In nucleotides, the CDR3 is TGTGCCAGCAGTCCTACCCTCACGTCCGTGAACACTGAAGCTTTCTTT.

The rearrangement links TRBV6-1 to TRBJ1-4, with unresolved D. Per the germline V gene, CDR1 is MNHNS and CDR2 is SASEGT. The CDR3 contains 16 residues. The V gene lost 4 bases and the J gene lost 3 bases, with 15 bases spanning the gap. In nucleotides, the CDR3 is TGTGCCAGCAGTGCAGAACCCCGGAGGGCTAATGAAAAACTGTTTTTT. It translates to CASSAEPRRANEKLFF.

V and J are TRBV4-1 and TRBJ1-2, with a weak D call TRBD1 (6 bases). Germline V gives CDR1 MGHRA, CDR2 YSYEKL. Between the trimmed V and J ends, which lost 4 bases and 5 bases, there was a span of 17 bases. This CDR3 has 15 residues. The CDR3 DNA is TGCGCCAGCAGCCCCTCGGACAGCTTTGGGTATGGCTACACCTTC. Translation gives CASSPSDSFGYGYTF.

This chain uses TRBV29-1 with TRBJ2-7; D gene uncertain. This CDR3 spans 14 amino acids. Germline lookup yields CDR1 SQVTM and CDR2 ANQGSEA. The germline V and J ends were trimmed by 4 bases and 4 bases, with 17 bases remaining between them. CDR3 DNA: TGCAGCGTTGTTTCCCGGGCCCGCGAGTACGAGCAGTACTTC. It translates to CSVVSRAREYEQYF.

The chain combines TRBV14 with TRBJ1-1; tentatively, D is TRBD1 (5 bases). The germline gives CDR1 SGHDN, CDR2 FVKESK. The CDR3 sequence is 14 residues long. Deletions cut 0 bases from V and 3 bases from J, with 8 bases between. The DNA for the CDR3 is TGTGCCAGCAGCCAAGAATTAGGGGACACTGAAGCTTTCTTT. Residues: CASSQELGDTEAFF. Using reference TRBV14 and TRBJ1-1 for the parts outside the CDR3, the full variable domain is EAGVTQFPSHSVIEKGQTVTLRCDPISGHDNLYWYRRVMGKEIKFLLHFVKESKQDESGMPNNRFLAERTGGTYSTLKVQPAELEDSGVYFCASSQELGDTEAFFGQGTRLTVV.

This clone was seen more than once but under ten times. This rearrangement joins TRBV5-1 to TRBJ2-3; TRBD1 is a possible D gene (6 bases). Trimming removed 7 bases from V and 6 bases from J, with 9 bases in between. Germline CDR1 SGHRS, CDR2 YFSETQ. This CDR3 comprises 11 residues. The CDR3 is CASLGADTQYF. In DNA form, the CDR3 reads TGCGCCAGCCTGGGGGCGGATACGCAGTATTTT.

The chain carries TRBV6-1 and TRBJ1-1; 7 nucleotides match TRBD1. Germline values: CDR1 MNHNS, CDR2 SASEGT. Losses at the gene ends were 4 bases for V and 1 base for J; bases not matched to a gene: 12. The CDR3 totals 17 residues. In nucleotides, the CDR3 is TGTGCCAGCAGTGCATACAGGGGCTCGCTTAAGAACACTGAAGCTTTCTTT. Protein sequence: CASSAYRGSLKNTEAFF.

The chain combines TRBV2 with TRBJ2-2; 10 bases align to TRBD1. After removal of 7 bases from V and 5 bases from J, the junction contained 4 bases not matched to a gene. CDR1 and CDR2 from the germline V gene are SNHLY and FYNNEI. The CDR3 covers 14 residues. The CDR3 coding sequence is TGTGCCAGCACGCGGGACAGGGGAACCGGGGAGCTGTTTTTT. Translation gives CASTRDRGTGELFF.

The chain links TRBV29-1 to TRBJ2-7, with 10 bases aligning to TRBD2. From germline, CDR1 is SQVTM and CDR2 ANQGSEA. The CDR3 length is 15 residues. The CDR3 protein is CSYLKLAGRSYEQYF. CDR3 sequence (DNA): TGCAGTTACCTTAAACTAGCGGGACGGTCCTACGAGCAGTACTTC.

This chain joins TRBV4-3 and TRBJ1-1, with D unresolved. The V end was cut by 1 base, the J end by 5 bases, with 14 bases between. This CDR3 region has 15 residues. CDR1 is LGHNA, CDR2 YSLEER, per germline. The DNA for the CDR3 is TGCGCCAGCAGCCAAGGGTTGGGTGGGGTTACTGAAGCTTTCTTT. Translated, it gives CASSQGLGGVTEAFF.

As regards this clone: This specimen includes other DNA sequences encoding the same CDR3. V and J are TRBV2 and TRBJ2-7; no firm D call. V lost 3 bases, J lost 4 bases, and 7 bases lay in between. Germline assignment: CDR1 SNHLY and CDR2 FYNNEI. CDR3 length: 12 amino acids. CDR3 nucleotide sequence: TGTGCCAGCAGTGAGCTGGCGTACGAGCAGTACTTC. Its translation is CASSELAYEQYF.

In DNA, the CDR3 is TGCGCCAGCAGCTTGGTCGACGGGGGCCTAAATGAGCAGTTCTTC. As protein: CASSLVDGGLNEQFF. The gene calls are TRBV5-1 and TRBJ2-1, with D possibly being TRBD1 or TRBD2 (6 bases each). The CDR3 spans 15 residues. V was clipped by 0 bases and J by 7 bases, with 14 bases between them. The germline CDR1 and CDR2 sequences are SGHRS and YFSETQ.

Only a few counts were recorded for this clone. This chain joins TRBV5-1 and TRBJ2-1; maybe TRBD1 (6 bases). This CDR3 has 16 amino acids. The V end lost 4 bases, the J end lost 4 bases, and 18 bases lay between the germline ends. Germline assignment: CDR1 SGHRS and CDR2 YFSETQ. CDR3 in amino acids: CASSTEQPGVYNEQFF. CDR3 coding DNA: TGCGCCAGCAGCACAGAACAGCCAGGGGTTTACAATGAGCAGTTCTTC.

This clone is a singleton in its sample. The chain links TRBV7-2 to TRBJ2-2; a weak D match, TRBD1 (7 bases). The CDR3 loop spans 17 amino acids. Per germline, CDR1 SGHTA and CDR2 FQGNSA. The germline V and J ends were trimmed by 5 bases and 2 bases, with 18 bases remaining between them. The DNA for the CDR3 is TGTGCCAGCAGCCCCAGGGCGGGGACAGTAAACACCGGGGAGCTGTTTTTT. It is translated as CASSPRAGTVNTGELFF.

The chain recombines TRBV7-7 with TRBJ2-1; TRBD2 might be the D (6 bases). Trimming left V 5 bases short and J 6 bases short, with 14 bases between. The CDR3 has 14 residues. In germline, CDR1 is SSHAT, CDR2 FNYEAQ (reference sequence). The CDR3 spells CASSAGPGGNEQFF. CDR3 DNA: TGTGCCAGCAGCGCGGGCCCCGGGGGCAATGAGCAGTTCTTC.

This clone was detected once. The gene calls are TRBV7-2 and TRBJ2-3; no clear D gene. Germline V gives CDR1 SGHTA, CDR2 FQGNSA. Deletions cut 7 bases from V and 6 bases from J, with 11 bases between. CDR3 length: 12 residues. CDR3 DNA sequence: TGTGCCAGCACCTTGGACGGGGATACGCAGTATTTT. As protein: CASTLDGDTQYF.

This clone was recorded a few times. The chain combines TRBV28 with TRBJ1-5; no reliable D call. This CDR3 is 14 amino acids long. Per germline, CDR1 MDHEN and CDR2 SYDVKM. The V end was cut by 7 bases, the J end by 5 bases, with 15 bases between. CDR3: CASKPRRDHQPQHF. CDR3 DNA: TGTGCCAGCAAACCACGGCGGGATCATCAGCCCCAGCATTTT.

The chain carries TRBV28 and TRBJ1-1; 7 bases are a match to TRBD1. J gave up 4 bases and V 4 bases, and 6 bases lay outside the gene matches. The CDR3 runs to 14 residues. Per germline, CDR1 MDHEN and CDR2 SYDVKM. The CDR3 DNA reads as TGTGCCAGCAGTTCCTACAGGGGATTCACTGAAGCTTTCTTT. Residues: CASSSYRGFTEAFF.

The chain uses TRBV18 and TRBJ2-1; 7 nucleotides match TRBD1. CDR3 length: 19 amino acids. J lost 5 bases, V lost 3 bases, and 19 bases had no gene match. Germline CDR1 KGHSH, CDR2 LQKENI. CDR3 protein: CASSPFVGQAPIINNEQFF. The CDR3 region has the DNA TGTGCCAGCTCACCTTTTGTCGGACAGGCCCCTATTATCAACAATGAGCAGTTCTTC.

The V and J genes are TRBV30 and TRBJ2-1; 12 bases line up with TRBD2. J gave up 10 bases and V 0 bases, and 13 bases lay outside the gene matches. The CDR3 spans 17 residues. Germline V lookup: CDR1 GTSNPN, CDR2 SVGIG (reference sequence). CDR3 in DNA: TGTGCCTGGAGTGTACAGCTCCCTAGCGGGAGGGCGTGGGAGCAGTTCTTC. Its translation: CAWSVQLPSGRAWEQFF. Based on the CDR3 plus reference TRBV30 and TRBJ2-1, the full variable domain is SQTIHQWPATLVQPVGSPLSLECTVEGTSNPNLYWYRQAAGRGLQLLFYSVGIGQISSEVPQNLSASRPQDRQFILSSKKLLLSDSGFYLCAWSVQLPSGRAWEQFFGPGTRLTVL.

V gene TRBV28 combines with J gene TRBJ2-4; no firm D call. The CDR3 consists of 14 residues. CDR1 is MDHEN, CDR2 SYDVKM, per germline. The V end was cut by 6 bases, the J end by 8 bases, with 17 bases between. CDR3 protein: CASSSPRNGDIQYF. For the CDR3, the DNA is TGTGCCAGCAGCTCCCCCCGAAACGGTGACATTCAGTACTTC.

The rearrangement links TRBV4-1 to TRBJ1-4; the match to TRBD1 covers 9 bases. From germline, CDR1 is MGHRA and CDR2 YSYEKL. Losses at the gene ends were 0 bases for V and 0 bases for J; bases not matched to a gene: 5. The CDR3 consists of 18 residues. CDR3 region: CASSQEDRGVATNEKLFF. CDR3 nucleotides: TGCGCCAGCAGCCAAGAAGACAGGGGGGTTGCAACTAATGAAAAACTGTTTTTT.

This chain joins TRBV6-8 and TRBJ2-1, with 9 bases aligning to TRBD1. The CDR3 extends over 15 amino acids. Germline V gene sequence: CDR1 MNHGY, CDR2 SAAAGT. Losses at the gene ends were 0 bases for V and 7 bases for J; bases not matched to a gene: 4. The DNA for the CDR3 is TGTGCCAGCAGTTACTCCGGGACAGGGATGAATGAGCAGTTCTTC. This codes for CASSYSGTGMNEQFF.

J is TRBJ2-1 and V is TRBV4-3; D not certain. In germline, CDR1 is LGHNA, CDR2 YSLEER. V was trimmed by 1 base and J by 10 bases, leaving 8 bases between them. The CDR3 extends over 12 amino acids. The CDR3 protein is CASSQGPREQFF. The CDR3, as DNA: TGCGCCAGCAGCCAAGGGCCTCGGGAGCAGTTCTTC.

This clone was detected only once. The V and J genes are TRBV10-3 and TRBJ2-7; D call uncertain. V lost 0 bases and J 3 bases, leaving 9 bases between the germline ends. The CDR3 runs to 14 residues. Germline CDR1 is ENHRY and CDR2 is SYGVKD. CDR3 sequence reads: CAISESALYYEQYF. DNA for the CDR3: TGTGCCATCAGTGAGTCAGCACTTTACTACGAGCAGTACTTC.

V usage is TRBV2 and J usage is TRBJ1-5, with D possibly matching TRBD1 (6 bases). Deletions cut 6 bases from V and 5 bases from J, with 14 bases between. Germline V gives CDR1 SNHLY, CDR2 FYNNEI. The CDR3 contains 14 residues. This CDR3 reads CASRDSSGDQPQHF. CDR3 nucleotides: TGTGCCAGCAGGGACAGCTCCGGGGATCAGCCCCAGCATTTT.

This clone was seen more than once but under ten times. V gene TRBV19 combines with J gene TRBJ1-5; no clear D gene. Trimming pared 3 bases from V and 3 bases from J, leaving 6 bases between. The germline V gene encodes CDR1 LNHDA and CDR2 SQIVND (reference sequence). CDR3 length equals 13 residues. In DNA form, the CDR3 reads TGTGCCAGTAGTATCTGGATCAATCAGCCCCAGCATTTT. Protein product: CASSIWINQPQHF.

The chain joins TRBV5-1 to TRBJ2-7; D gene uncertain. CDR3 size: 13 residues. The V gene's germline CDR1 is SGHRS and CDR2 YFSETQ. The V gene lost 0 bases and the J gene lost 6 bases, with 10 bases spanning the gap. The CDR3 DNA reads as TGCGCCAGCAGCTTGGCCACTAATCCCGAGCAGTACTTC. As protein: CASSLATNPEQYF.

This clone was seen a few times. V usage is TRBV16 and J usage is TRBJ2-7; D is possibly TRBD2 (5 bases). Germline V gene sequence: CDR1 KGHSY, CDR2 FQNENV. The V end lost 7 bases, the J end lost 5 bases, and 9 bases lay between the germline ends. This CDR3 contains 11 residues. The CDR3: CASTQRDEQYF. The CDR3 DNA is TGTGCCAGCACCCAGAGGGACGAGCAGTACTTC.